The table lists the clone carrying this T cell receptor beta chain with many counts. Its antigen remains unidentified. The read halts 3 residues ahead of the CDR3 end, with the missing end drawn from the germline J gene. The sample is drawn from a study of T cell clonality in common variable immunodeficiency. The germline V gene has CDR1 ENHRY and CDR2 SYGVKD. The CDR3 has 14 amino acids. V gave up 3 bases and J gave up 2 bases; unmatched junction bases: 3. Study-wide results and limits: Compared with healthy controls, CVID subjects showed increased TCRbeta clonality, mostly in about a third. Fewer deletions and N-nucleotide insertions were reportedly seen in common variable immunodeficiency TCR beta sequences. Authors noted CVID clonality's cause needs subpopulation repertoire sequencing. CVID patient heterogeneity limited repertoire-clinical complication correlations.

The data were produced by immunoSEQ multiplex PCR, yet TCRdb's version contains in-frame clones alone and is incomplete. The sample was found to contain fewer than 75,000 clones, and every one recurs. The chain links TRBV10-3 to TRBJ1-2; 7 bases fit TRBD1. Sequencing used peripheral blood mononuclear cells. The clonotype originates from a person between 18 and 75 years old in good health. The CDR3 bases that were read are TGTGCCATCAGTGACAAACAGGGGAACTATGGC. Protein: CAISDKQGNYG. Given in full, the CDR3 is CAISDKQGNYGYTF.